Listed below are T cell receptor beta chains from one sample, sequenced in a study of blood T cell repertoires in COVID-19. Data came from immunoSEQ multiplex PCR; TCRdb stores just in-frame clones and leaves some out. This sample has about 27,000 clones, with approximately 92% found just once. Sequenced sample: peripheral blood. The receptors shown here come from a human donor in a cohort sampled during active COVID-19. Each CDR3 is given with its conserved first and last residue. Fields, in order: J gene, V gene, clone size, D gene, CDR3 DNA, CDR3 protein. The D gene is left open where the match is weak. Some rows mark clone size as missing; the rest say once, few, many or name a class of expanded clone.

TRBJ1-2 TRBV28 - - TGTGCCAGCATGCGGGGGGGTAGTAACTATGGCTACACCTTC CASMRGGSNYGYTF
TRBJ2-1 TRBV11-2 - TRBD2 TGTGCCAGCAGCTTAGAACTAGCGTACAATGAGCAGTTCTTC CASSLELAYNEQFF
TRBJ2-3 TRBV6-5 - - TGTGCCAGCAGGGGTACTAGGTGGGGCACAGATACGCAGTATTTT CASRGTRWGTDTQYF
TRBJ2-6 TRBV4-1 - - TGCGCCAGCAGCCAAGATTCGGCGGGCTCTGGGGCCAACGTCCTGACTTTC CASSQDSAGSGANVLTF
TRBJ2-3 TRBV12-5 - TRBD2 TGTGCTAGTGGTTTGGTACAACGAGTAGTCCTAGCGGGGGACCCTGCAGATACGCAGTATTTT CASGLVQRVVLAGDPADTQYF
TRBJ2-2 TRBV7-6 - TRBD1 TGTGCCAGCAGACCCGGGACAGGGGGCTCCGGGGAGCTGTTTTTT CASRPGTGGSGELFF
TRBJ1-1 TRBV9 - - TGTGCCAGCAGCCCGGGAGGGGGGGCCACTGAAGCTTTCTTT CASSPGGGATEAFF
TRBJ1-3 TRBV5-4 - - TGTGCCAGCAGCTTGGAGGTCGGGGTTGGAAACACCATATATTTT CASSLEVGVGNTIYF
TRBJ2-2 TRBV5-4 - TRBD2 TGTGCCAGCAGCGTGACTAGCGGGGGGGCCATGGCCGGGGAGCTGTTTTTT CASSVTSGGAMAGELFF
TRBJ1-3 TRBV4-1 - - TGCGCCAGCAGCCAAGGGCGGGGCGGACCTCTCTCTGGAAACACCATATATTTT CASSQGRGGPLSGNTIYF
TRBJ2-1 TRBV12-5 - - TGTGCTAGTGGTGTGTGGGGCGGGGTGACGAATGAGCAGTTCTTC CASGVWGGVTNEQFF
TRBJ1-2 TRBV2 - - TGTGCCAGCAGTGAACAGGGAGGGGGCTACACCTTC CASSEQGGGYTF
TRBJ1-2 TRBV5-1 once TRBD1 TGCGCCAGCAGCACTGAAGGGGGCTCCCTTAACTATGGCTACACCTTC CASSTEGGSLNYGYTF
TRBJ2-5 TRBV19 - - TGTGCCAGTAGTATAGCACTAGCCCGCGAGACCCAGTACTTC CASSIALARETQYF
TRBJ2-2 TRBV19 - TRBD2 TGTGCCAGTAGTACACTCGGGGGGGCGGTCACCGGGGAGCTGTTTTTT CASSTLGGAVTGELFF
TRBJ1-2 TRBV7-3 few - TGTGCCAGCAGCTTAACTTCTGGGGCAGGGCGTCATCCCTATGGCTACACCTTC CASSLTSGAGRHPYGYTF
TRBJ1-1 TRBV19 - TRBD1 TGTGCCAGTAGTGAAGGACAGGGTACTGAAGCTTTCTTT CASSEGQGTEAFF
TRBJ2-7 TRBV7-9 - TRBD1 TGTGCCAGCAGCCGCGGACAGGGCCCCTACGAGCAGTACTTC CASSRGQGPYEQYF
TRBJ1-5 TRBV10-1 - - TGCGCCAGCAGTGAGTCAGGGGGGGAGTCCCAGCATTTT CASSESGGESQHF
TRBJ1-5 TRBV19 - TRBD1 TGTGCCAGTAGTTTTGGGACAGGATCCAATCAGCCCCAGCATTTT CASSFGTGSNQPQHF
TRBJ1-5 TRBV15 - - TGTGCCACCAGCAGAGATAGGGGCAGCAATCAGCCCCAGCATTTT CATSRDRGSNQPQHF
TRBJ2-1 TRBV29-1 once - TGCAGCGTGGGTAAGGGGCAGGAGCAGTTCTTC CSVGKGQEQFF
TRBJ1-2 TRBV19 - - TGTGCCAGTAGTTTTGCAGACCGCAGGGTAGACTACACCTTC CASSFADRRVDYTF
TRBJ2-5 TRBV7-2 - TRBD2 TGTGCCAGCAGCTTAGGAGCTAGCGGGGGGAAAGAGACCCAGTACTTC CASSLGASGGKETQYF
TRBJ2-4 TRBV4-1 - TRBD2 TGCGCCAGCAGCCAAGAGCCGGTCCAGCGGGGTGGGGTGAACATTCAGTACTTC CASSQEPVQRGGVNIQYF
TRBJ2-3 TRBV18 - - TGTGCCAGCTCACCACGACAGAACACAGATACGCAGTATTTT CASSPRQNTDTQYF
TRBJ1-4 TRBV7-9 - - TGTGCCAGCAGCTTATTAGGAGCTAATGAAAAACTGTTTTTT CASSLLGANEKLFF
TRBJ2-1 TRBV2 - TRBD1 TGTGCCAGCAGTCTTTGGGACAGGGCCTACAATGAGCAGTTCTTC CASSLWDRAYNEQFF
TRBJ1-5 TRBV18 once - TGTGCCAGCTCAACGCAGGGAAGCAATCAGCCCCAGCATTTT CASSTQGSNQPQHF
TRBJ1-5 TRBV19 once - TGTGCCAGCTCGGGAGGGACGCCCCAGCATTTT CASSGGTPQHF
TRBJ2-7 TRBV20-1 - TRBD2 TGCAGTGCTAAAGAGGGAGGGGAGCAGTACTTC CSAKEGGEQYF
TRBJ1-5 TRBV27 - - TGTGCCAGCAGTTTGTCCATGGGGGGTAGGGGCAATCAGCCCCAGCATTTT CASSLSMGGRGNQPQHF
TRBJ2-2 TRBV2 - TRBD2 TGTGCCAGCATTAGCGGGGGGGCTGCCGGGGAGCTGTTTTTT CASISGGAAGELFF
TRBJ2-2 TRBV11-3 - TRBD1 TGTGCCAGCAGCTTAGGGGACAGAGCGGCCGGGGAGCTGTTTTTT CASSLGDRAAGELFF
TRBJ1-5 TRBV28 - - TGTGCCAGCAGTCAAGGGGGGAGGGAGCCCCAGCATTTT CASSQGGREPQHF
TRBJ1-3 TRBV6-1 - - TGTGCCAGCAGTGCAAATCCGGGACACGCCTCTGGAAACACCATATATTTT CASSANPGHASGNTIYF
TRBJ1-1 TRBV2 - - TGTGCCAGCAGTGAAGGACAGATGAACACTGAAGCTTTCTTT CASSEGQMNTEAFF
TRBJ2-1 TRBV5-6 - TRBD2 TGTGCCAGCAGCTTTGGGGATAGCGGGGGGGCCCGTGGTGAGCAGTTCTTC CASSFGDSGGARGEQFF
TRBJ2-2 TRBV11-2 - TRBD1 TGTGCCAGCAGCTTCGTGACAGGGGCCGGCGGGGAGCTGTTTTTT CASSFVTGAGGELFF
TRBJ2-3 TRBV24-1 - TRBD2 TGTGCCACCAGTGATTTCGGGTTAACTAGCGGGGAACGCGTGGATGTAGATACGCAGTATTTT CATSDFGLTSGERVDVDTQYF